The 20 T cell receptor beta chains below come from one sample, sequenced in a study of long-term antiretroviral therapy in people with HIV. Survey-level resolution applied to immunoSEQ assay v3.0. TCRdb keeps only in-frame clones here, not all; method: immunoSEQ multiplex PCR. The table lists around 25,000 clones, around 86% of them singletons. Material: unsorted PBMCs, obtained at the start of antiretroviral therapy, before treatment. These receptors originate from a woman in her late teens or twenties with HIV.

The J gene is TRBJ2-7, the V gene TRBV27; possible D gene TRBD1, 5 bases. V was clipped by 9 bases and J by 3 bases, with 15 bases between them. CDR3 length equals 13 residues. CDR1 is MNHEY and CDR2 is SMNVEV in the germline V gene (reference sequence). The CDR3 coding sequence is TGTGCCAGTCAAGCAGCAGGGATCTACGAGCAGTACTTC. Its protein is CASQAAGIYEQYF.

The genes are TRBV28 and TRBJ2-7, with TRBD2 matching 11 bases. Germline CDR1 is MDHEN and CDR2 is SYDVKM. There are 16 residues in the CDR3. With V trimmed by 5 bases and J by 4 bases, 10 bases remained unmatched. CDR3 sequence reads: CASSIREGLAVYEQYF. Here the CDR3 DNA reads TGTGCCAGCAGTATCCGAGAGGGACTAGCGGTTTACGAGCAGTACTTC.

The chain is built from TRBV6-1 and TRBJ2-1, with 7 bases fitting TRBD2. This CDR3 has 12 residues. Per the germline V gene, CDR1 is MNHNS and CDR2 is SASEGT. The J segment lost 6 bases and the V segment lost 11 bases, leaving 7 bases of the junction unmatched. CDR3 loop: CALQASGNEQFF. The CDR3 nucleotides read TGTGCCCTTCAGGCTAGCGGCAATGAGCAGTTCTTC.

The sample holds a few counts of this clone. This chain links TRBV30 with TRBJ1-2, with no clear D. Germline CDR1 is GTSNPN and CDR2 is SVGIG (reference sequence). This CDR3 spans 11 amino acids. V was shortened by 2 bases and J by 13 bases, with 14 bases between the two germline ends. The CDR3 reads CAWSSGVAATF. CDR3 nucleotide sequence: TGTGCCTGGAGTAGTGGGGTGGCTGCCACCTTC.

The V and J genes are TRBV28 and TRBJ2-7; 7 bases map to TRBD2. Trimming at V came to 3 bases and at J to 1 base, leaving 21 bases not matched to a gene. Germline V gene lookup returns CDR1 MDHEN and CDR2 SYDVKM. The CDR3 consists of 20 residues. The CDR3 DNA follows: TGTGCCAGCAGTTTGGGGGTGGGGCTTAGCGGGCCCGGTAGGTCCTACGAGCAGTACTTC. This encodes CASSLGVGLSGPGRSYEQYF.

This chain joins TRBV4-3 and TRBJ1-6; the match to TRBD1 covers 9 bases. From germline, CDR1 is LGHNA and CDR2 YSLEER. The CDR3 is made up of 17 amino acids. The junction had 4 bases not matched to a gene; V was cut back by 4 bases and J by 0 bases. The CDR3 nucleotides read TGCGCCAGCAGCCGAGACAGGGGGGGCTCCTATAATTCACCCCTCCACTTT. Residues: CASSRDRGGSYNSPLHF.

The rearrangement links TRBV10-2 to TRBJ2-1; 11 nucleotides agree with TRBD2. V lost 9 bases, J lost 5 bases, and 9 bases stayed unmatched. Germline lookup yields CDR1 WSHSY and CDR2 SAAADI. The CDR3 runs 15 residues. The CDR3: CASTPHSGGDNEQFF. CDR3 DNA: TGCGCCAGTACACCACATAGCGGGGGGGACAATGAGCAGTTCTTC.

J is TRBJ1-4 and V is TRBV19; 9 bases map to TRBD1. Per the germline V gene, CDR1 is LNHDA and CDR2 is SQIVND (reference sequence). The CDR3 extends over 15 amino acids. V gave up 8 bases and J gave up 8 bases; unmatched junction bases: 12. The CDR3 loop is CASAPKTGGEEKLFF. In DNA form, the CDR3 reads TGTGCCAGTGCGCCGAAGACAGGGGGAGAGGAAAAACTGTTTTTT.

This clone has just a few counts. The J gene is TRBJ1-3, the V gene TRBV4-3; the match to TRBD1 covers 7 bases. V lost 0 bases to trimming and J lost 4 bases; unmatched junction nucleotides: 3. Germline V gene data show CDR1 as LGHNA and CDR2 as YSLEER. The CDR3 is 15 amino acids. CDR3 coding DNA: TGCGCCAGCAGCCAAGAAGGGGGCGTCGGAAACACCATATATTTT. It is translated as CASSQEGGVGNTIYF.

J is TRBJ1-2 and V is TRBV19; D remains ambiguous. Germline CDR1 is LNHDA and CDR2 is SQIVND (reference sequence). The CDR3 sequence is 13 residues long. The ends were cut back, 7 bases at V and 4 bases at J, with 13 bases in the middle. The CDR3 DNA is TGTGCCAGTATTTCGACGGAAGCCTATGGCTACACCTTC. Its translation is CASISTEAYGYTF. Looking up the rest from reference TRBV19 and TRBJ1-2 gives the full variable domain: DGGITQSPKYLFRKEGQNVTLSCEQNLNHDAMYWYRQDPGQGLRLIYYSQIVNDFQKGDIAEGYSVSREKKESFPLTVTSAQKNPTAFYLCASISTEAYGYTFGSGTRLTVV.

This clone appeared once. The chain carries TRBV7-9 and TRBJ1-1; 7 bases map to TRBD1. Unmatched junction bases numbered 7, after V lost 3 bases and J lost 3 bases. CDR1 and CDR2 from the germline V gene are SEHNR and FQNEAQ (reference sequence). This CDR3 spans 15 amino acids. Here the CDR3 DNA reads TGTGCCAGCAGCTTCACGACAGGGTTGGACACTGAAGCTTTCTTT. This encodes CASSFTTGLDTEAFF.

The chain couples TRBV6-5 to TRBJ2-3; no definite D call. Trimming removed 8 bases from V and 0 bases from J, with 9 bases in between. CDR1 and CDR2 (germline): MNHEY, SVGAGI. CDR3 length: 13 amino acids. CDR3 sequence reads: CASRRLSTDTQYF. The CDR3 DNA is TGTGCCAGCCGCCGGCTTAGCACAGATACGCAGTATTTT.

The V call is TRBV10-2, the J call TRBJ2-5; 9 bases are shared with TRBD2. The V segment lost 3 bases and the J segment 1 base; nucleotides outside the gene matches: 6. This CDR3 region has 16 residues. Germline CDR1 WSHSY, CDR2 SAAADI. CDR3 loop: CASSDRREGPQETQYF. CDR3 coding DNA: TGCGCCAGCAGTGATAGGCGGGAGGGCCCCCAAGAGACCCAGTACTTC.

This clone came up once. The CDR3 spells CASSGDRVLHF. CDR3 coding DNA: TGTGCCAGCAGTGGCGACAGGGTGCTCCACTTT. The V call is TRBV6-5, the J call TRBJ1-6, with 7 bases aligning to TRBD1. There are 11 residues in the CDR3. Germline V lookup: CDR1 MNHEY, CDR2 SVGAGI. V lost 5 bases, J lost 16 bases, and 5 bases stayed unmatched.

V gene TRBV7-9 combines with J gene TRBJ2-3; D is unresolved. The germline CDR1 and CDR2 sequences are SEHNR and FQNEAQ (reference sequence). Trimming stripped 5 bases from V and 5 bases from J, with 11 bases between. CDR3 length equals 13 residues. The CDR3 spells CASSAAREDTQYF. Here the CDR3 DNA reads TGTGCCAGCAGCGCAGCTAGGGAAGATACGCAGTATTTT.

V usage is TRBV28 and J usage is TRBJ2-7; no firm D call. This CDR3 is 12 amino acids long. Between the trimmed V and J ends, which lost 6 bases and 9 bases, there was a span of 15 bases. Germline values: CDR1 MDHEN, CDR2 SYDVKM. Here the CDR3 reads CASSPAYSVQYF. The CDR3 nucleotides are TGTGCCAGCAGCCCAGCGTATTCGGTGCAGTACTTC.

This clone was seen only a few times. The chain uses TRBV27 and TRBJ1-2; D may be TRBD1 (5 bases). The CDR3 runs 14 residues. V was shortened by 2 bases and J by 8 bases, with 15 bases between the two germline ends. Germline assignment: CDR1 MNHEY and CDR2 SMNVEV (reference sequence). The CDR3 region has the DNA TGTGCCAGCAGTTTAAAACCTAGGGCAGGGGGCTACACCTTC. Translation gives CASSLKPRAGGYTF.

The chain combines TRBV7-6 with TRBJ2-1; 9 positions match TRBD2. The J segment lost 6 bases and the V segment lost 2 bases, leaving 5 bases of the junction unmatched. Germline-derived CDR1 and CDR2 are SGHVS and FNYEAQ. The length of the CDR3 is 15 residues. CDR3 amino acids: CASSLWTSEANEQFF. The CDR3 DNA reads as TGTGCCAGCAGCTTATGGACTAGCGAGGCCAATGAGCAGTTCTTC.

This clone was observed a handful of times. The rearrangement uses TRBV30 and TRBJ1-5; no reliable D call. There are 13 residues in the CDR3. V was shortened by 0 bases and J by 1 base, with 4 bases between the two germline ends. Germline assignment: CDR1 GTSNPN and CDR2 SVGIG (reference sequence). The CDR3 sequence: CAWSVGSNQPQHF. The DNA for the CDR3 is TGTGCCTGGAGTGTAGGCAGCAATCAGCCCCAGCATTTT. The variable domain in full, completed from reference TRBV30 and TRBJ1-5, reads SQTIHQWPATLVQPVGSPLSLECTVEGTSNPNLYWYRQAAGRGLQLLFYSVGIGQISSEVPQNLSASRPQDRQFILSSKKLLLSDSGFYLCAWSVGSNQPQHFGDGTRLSIL.

This clone was detected only once. The chain recombines TRBV29-1 with TRBJ2-5, with a weak D call TRBD1 (6 bases). V lost 8 bases and J 3 bases, leaving 16 bases between the germline ends. Germline V gene data show CDR1 as SQVTM and CDR2 as ANQGSEA. The CDR3 consists of 13 residues. The CDR3 loop reads CSITGWMKETQYF. For the CDR3, the DNA is TGCAGCATTACAGGGTGGATGAAAGAGACCCAGTACTTC.